These T cell receptor beta chains were read from a single sample in a study of T cells after yellow fever vaccination. TCRdb re-analysed the 5' RACE reads in MiXCR, keeping a single row per CDR3 protein. The sample lists about 350,000 distinct CDR3 sequences, roughly 3.9% occurring once. This specimen consisted of PBMCs, obtained 5 days after the yellow fever booster vaccination. These receptors came from a man younger than 35 who received the YFV17D yellow fever vaccine. CDR3s include the opening cysteine and the closing phenylalanine or tryptophan. The D gene is left open where the match is weak. Size is omitted from some rows. Given values are once, few, many or a class for expanded clones.

D	size	V	J	DNA	CDR3
-	few	TRBV12-3/TRBV12-4	TRBJ1-1	TGTGCCAGCAGTTTCAGGGCCACGGGAGACACTGAAGCTTTCTTT	CASSFRATGDTEAFF
-	many	TRBV2	TRBJ2-1	TGTGCCAGCAGTTCGTCGGACGTAGGGCAGTTCTTC	CASSSSDVGQFF
-	many	TRBV7-2	TRBJ1-2	TGTGCCAGCAGCTTCGGTGGAACTAACTATGGCTACACCTTC	CASSFGGTNYGYTF
TRBD1	many	TRBV24-1	TRBJ1-1	TGTGCCACCAGTGACCCGGGACAGGGGAACACTGAAGCTTTCTTT	CATSDPGQGNTEAFF
TRBD1	many	TRBV9	TRBJ1-2	TGTGCCAGCAGCCTATGGACAGGAGGCTTGAGCACCTTC	CASSLWTGGLSTF
-	few	TRBV12-3/TRBV12-4	TRBJ2-1	TGTGCCAGCAGAATGGACAATGAGCAGTTCTTC	CASRMDNEQFF
TRBD1	-	TRBV7-2	TRBJ1-2	TGTGCCAGCAGCTCCCCACTCGGGGGACAGAACTATGGCTACACCTTC	CASSSPLGGQNYGYTF
-	many	TRBV15	TRBJ2-2	TGTGCCACCAGCAGAGAGGCAGGCGCGAACACCGGGGAGCTGTTTTTT	CATSREAGANTGELFF
-	few	TRBV5-1	TRBJ1-1	TGCGCCAGCAGCTTGGTGGGGAGGACCACTGAAGCTTTCTTT	CASSLVGRTTEAFF
TRBD2	-	TRBV27	TRBJ2-1	TGTGCCAGCAGGGGACTAGCGGGGGGCTACAATGAGCAGTTCTTC	CASRGLAGGYNEQFF